The clone carrying this T cell receptor beta chain was observed a few times. Its specificity is not known. The data originate from a study of beta chain features in type 1 diabetes. At the level of the study: Comparable age, gender and cell yields were observed in patients relative to healthy donors. General study results and limits: Within each of all four CD4+ subsets, Type 1 diabetes patients had TCRB CDR3s that were moderately but significantly shorter. Whether TCRB rearrangement is influenced by HLA type was left unresolved in this analysis.

Unmatched junction bases numbered 5, after V lost 6 bases and J lost 3 bases. CDR1 and CDR2 (germline): SGHRS, YFSETQ. The CDR3 loop spans 15 amino acids. Isolated RNA was reverse transcribed in full, so expressed TCRB transcripts were sequenced. Clones were sequenced by immunoSEQ multiplex PCR, and TCRdb holds only the in-frame ones, with some missing. The table records roughly 350,000 clones, over 8.5% of them present only once. This clonotype was sampled from a man in his thirties or forties with type 1 diabetes. Input material: central memory CD4+ T cells from blood. The chain carries TRBV5-1 and TRBJ2-2, with 10 bases lining up with TRBD2. The CDR3 DNA is TGCGCCAGCACCGTTCTAGCGGGAGACACCGGGGAGCTGTTTTTT. It codes for CASTVLAGDTGELFF.